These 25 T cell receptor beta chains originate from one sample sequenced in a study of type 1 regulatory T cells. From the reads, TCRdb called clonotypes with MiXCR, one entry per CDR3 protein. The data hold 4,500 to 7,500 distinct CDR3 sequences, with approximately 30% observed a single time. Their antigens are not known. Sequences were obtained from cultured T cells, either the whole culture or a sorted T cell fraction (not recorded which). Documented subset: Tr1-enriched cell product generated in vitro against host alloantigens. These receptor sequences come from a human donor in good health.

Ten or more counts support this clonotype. CDR3 coding DNA: TGTGCCAGCAGCTTGCCTAGAAATAAGGAGACCCAGTACTTC. It encodes CASSLPRNKETQYF. The chain joins TRBV5-4 to TRBJ2-5; D remains ambiguous. This CDR3 comprises 14 residues. Germline-derived CDR1 and CDR2 are SGHNT and YYREEE (reference sequence). With 1 base removed from V and 5 bases from J, the gap between germline ends came to 12 bases.

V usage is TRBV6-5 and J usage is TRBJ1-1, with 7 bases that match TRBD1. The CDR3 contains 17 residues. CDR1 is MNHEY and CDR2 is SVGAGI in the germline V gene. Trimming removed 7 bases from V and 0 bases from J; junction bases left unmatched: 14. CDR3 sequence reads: CASTGRGLSAVNTEAFF. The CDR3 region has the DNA TGTGCCAGCACGGGGAGGGGGCTTTCAGCCGTGAACACTGAAGCTTTCTTT.

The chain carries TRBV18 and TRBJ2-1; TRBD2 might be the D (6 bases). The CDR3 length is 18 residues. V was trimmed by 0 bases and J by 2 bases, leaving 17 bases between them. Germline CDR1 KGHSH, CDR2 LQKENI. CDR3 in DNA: TGTGCCAGCTCACCACCATCCGTGGGGGGAGCCACCTACAATGAGCAGTTCTTC. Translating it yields CASSPPSVGGATYNEQFF.

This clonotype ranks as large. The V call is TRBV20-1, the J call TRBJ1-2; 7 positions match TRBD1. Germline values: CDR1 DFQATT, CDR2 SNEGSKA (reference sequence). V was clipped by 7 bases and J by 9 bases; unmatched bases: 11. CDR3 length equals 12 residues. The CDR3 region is CSVPTGSRRYTF. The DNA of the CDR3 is TGCAGTGTCCCGACAGGGAGTAGGCGCTACACCTTC.

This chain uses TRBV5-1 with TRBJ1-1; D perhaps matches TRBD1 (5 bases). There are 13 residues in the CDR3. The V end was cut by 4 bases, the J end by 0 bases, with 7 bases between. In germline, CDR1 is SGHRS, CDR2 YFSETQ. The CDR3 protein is CASSRGMNTEAFF. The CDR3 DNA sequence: TGCGCCAGCAGCCGGGGGATGAACACTGAAGCTTTCTTT.

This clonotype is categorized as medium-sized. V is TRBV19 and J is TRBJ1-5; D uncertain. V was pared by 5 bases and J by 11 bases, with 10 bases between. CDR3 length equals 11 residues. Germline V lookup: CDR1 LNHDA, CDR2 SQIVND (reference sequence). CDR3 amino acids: CASSQGVSQHF. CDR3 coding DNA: TGTGCCAGTAGTCAAGGCGTTTCCCAGCATTTT. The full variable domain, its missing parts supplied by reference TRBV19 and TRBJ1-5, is DGGITQSPKYLFRKEGQNVTLSCEQNLNHDAMYWYRQDPGQGLRLIYYSQIVNDFQKGDIAEGYSVSREKKESFPLTVTSAQKNPTAFYLCASSQGVSQHFGDGTRLSIL.

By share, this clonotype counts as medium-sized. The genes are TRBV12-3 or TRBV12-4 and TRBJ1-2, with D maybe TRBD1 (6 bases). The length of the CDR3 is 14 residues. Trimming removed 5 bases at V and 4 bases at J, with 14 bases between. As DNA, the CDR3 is TGTGCCAGCAGTGGACCACGGGGGGCCTATGGCTACACCTTC. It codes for CASSGPRGAYGYTF.

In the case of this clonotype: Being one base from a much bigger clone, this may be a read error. In nucleotides, the CDR3 is TGTACCAGCAGACTCCCGGGATATGGCTACACCTTC. This sequence encodes CTSRLPGYGYTF. The chain is built from TRBV6-5 and TRBJ1-2; D gene unclear. The CDR3 is 12 amino acids. Looked up from germline, CDR1 is MNHEY and CDR2 is SVGAGI.

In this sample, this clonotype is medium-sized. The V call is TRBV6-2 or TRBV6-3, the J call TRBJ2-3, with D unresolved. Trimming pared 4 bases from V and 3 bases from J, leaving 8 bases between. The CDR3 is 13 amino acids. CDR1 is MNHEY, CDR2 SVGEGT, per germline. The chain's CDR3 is CASSSQSTDTQYF. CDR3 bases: TGTGCCAGCAGTTCCCAAAGTACAGATACGCAGTATTTT.

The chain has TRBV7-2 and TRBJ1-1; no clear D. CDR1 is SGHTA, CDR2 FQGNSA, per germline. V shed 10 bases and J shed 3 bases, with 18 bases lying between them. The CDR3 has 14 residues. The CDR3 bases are TGTGCCATCAGTGATCGAGGACTGGACACTGAAGCTTTCTTT. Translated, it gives CAISDRGLDTEAFF.

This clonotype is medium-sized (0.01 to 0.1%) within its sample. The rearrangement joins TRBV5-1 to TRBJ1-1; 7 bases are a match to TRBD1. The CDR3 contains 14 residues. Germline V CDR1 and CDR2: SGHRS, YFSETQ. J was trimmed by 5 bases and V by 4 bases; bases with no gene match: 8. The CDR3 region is CASSLRQGKTEAFF. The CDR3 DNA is TGCGCCAGCAGCCTACGACAGGGTAAAACTGAAGCTTTCTTT.

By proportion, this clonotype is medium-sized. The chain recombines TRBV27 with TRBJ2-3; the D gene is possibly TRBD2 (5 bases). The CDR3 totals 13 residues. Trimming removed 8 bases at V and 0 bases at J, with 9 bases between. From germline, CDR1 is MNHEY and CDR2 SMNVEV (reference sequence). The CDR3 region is CASAGSSTDTQYF. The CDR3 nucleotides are TGTGCCAGCGCGGGTTCTAGCACAGATACGCAGTATTTT.

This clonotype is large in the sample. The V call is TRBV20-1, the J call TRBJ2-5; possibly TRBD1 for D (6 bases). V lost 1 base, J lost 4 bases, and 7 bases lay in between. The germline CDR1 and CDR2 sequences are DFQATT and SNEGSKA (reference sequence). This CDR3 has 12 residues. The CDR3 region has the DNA TGCAGTGCTAGAGTCAGGGGAGAGACCCAGTACTTC. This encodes CSARVRGETQYF.

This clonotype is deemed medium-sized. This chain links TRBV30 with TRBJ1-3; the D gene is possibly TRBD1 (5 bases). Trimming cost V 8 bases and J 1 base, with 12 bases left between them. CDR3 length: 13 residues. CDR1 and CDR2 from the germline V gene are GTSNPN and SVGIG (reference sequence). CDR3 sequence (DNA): TGTGCCGGATACCAGGGTTCTGGAAACACCATATATTTT. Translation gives CAGYQGSGNTIYF. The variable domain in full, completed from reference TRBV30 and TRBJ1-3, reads SQTIHQWPATLVQPVGSPLSLECTVEGTSNPNLYWYRQAAGRGLQLLFYSVGIGQISSEVPQNLSASRPQDRQFILSSKKLLLSDSGFYLCAGYQGSGNTIYFGEGSWLTVV.

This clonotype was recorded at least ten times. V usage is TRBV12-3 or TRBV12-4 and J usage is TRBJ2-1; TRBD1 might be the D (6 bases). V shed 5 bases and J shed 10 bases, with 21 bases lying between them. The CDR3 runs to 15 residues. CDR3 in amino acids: CASSAGFRGLREQFF. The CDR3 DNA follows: TGTGCCAGCAGTGCCGGTTTTAGGGGGTTGAGGGAGCAGTTCTTC.

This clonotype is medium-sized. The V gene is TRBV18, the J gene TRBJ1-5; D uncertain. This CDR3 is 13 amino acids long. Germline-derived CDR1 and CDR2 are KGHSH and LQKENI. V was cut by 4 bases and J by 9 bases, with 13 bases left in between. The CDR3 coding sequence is TGTGCCAGCTCACAAGACGAAAAGGCGCCCCAGCATTTT. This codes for CASSQDEKAPQHF.

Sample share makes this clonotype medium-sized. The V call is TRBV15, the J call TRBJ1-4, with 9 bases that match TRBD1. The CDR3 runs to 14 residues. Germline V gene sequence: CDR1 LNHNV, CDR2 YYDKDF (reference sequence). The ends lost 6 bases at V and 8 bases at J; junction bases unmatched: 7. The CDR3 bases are TGTGCCACCAGGAGGGACAGGGCAAAAGAAAAACTGTTTTTT. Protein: CATRRDRAKEKLFF.

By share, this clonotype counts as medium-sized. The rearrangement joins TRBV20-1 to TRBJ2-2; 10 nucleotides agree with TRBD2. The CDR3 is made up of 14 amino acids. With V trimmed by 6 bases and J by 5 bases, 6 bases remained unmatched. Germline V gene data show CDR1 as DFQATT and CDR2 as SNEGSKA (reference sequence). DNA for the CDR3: TGCAGTGCCCTAGCGGGAGACGTAACCGGGGAGCTGTTTTTT. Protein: CSALAGDVTGELFF.

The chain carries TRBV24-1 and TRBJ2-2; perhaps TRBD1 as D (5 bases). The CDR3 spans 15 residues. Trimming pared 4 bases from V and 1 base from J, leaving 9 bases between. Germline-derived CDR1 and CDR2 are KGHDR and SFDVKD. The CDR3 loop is CATSDAGQNTGELFF. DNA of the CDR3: TGTGCCACCAGTGACGCCGGACAGAACACCGGGGAGCTGTTTTTT.

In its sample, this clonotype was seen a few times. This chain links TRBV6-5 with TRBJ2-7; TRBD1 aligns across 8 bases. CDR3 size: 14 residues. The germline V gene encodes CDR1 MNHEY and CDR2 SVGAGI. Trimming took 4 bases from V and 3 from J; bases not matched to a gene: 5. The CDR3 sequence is CASSLTGEIYEQYF. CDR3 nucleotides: TGTGCCAGCAGTTTGACAGGGGAAATCTACGAGCAGTACTTC.

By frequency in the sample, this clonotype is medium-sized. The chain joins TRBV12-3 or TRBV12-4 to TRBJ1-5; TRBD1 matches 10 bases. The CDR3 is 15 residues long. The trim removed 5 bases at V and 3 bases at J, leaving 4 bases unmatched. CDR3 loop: CASSPGTGDNQPQHF. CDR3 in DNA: TGTGCCAGCAGTCCGGGGACAGGGGACAATCAGCCCCAGCATTTT.

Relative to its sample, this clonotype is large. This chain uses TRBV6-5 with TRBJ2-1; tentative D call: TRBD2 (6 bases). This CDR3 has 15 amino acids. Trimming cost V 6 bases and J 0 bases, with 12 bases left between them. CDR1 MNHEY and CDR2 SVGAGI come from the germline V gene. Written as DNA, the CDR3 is TGTGCCAGCAGGCGGGACTTGAGCTCCTACAATGAGCAGTTCTTC. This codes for CASRRDLSSYNEQFF.

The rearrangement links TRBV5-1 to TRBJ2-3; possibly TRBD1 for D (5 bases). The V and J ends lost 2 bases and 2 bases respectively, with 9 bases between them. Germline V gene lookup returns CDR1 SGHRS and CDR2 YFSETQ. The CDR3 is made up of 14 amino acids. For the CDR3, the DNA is TGCGCCAGCAGCTTAGACAGATTCACAGATACGCAGTATTTT. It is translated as CASSLDRFTDTQYF.

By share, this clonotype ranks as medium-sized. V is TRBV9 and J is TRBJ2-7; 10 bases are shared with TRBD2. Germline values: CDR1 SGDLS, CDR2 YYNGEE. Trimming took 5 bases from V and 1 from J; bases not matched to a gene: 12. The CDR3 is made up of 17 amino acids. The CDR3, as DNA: TGTGCCAGCAGTCCTGGACTAGCGGTTATCGGATCCTACGAGCAGTACTTC. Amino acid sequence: CASSPGLAVIGSYEQYF.

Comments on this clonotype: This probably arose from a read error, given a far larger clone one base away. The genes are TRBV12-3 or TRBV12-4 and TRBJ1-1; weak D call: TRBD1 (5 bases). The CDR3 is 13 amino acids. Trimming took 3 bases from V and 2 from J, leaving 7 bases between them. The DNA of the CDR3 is TGTGCCAGCAGTTTGGGGGTTAACACTGAAGCTTTCTTT. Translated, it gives CASSLGVNTEAFF.